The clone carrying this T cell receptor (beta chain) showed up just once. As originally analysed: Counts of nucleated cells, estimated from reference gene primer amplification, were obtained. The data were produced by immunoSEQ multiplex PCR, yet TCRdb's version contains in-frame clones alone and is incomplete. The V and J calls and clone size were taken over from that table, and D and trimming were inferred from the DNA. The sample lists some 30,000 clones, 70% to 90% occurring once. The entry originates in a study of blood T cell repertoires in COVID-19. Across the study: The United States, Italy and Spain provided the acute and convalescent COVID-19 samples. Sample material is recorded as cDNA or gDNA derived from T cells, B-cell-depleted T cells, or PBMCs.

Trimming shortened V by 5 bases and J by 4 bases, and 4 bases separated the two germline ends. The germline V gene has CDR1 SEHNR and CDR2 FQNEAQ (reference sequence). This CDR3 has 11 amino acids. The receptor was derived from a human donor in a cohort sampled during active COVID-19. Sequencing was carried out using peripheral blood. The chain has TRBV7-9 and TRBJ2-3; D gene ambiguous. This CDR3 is CASSRSDTQYF. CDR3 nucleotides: TGTGCCAGCAGCCGGTCAGATACGCAGTATTTT. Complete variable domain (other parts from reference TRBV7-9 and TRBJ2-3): DTGVSQNPRHKITKRGQNVTFRCDPISEHNRLYWYRQTLGQGPEFLTYFQNEAQLEKSRLLSDRFSAERPKGSFSTLEIQRTEQGDSAMYLCASSRSDTQYFGPGTRLTVL.